This T cell receptor (beta chain) was documented in a study of cytomegalovirus exposure and HLA in healthy donors (dated by TCRdb to about 2017). In terms of the full investigation: In an earlier analysis of 450 to 750 of the donors, 276 Gb of sequence data and about 110 million unique TCR beta sequences from roughly 180 million T cells were reported. About 280 gigabases of sequencing data and around 85 million unique TCR sequences made up an early release that covered under 750 HLA-typed donors. Of the approximately 400 genotyped donors, roughly 76% were placed in the genetic ancestry cluster associated with self-reported Caucasian donors. The study aimed to test whether cataloging public T cell receptors could reveal signatures of past pathogen exposure. Using immunosequencing, the study profiled T cell repertoires from about 610 subjects and related those repertoires to cytomegalovirus serostatus. A separate validation cohort of 100 to 150 different subjects was used in addition to the 666-subject first cohort. To predict cytomegalovirus infection status, the study brought together high-throughput TCR immunosequencing, statistical association of individual TCRs with disease status, and machine learning. A later analysis re-analyzed previously published TCR beta repertoires from 550 to 700 donors and added high-resolution HLA genotyping to study TCR occurrence patterns. Rather than using new phenotypic data, the later analysis identified candidate immune exposures from TCR beta sequences and from how often those sequences occurred across donors. In an earlier analysis of more than 550 of the donors, high-throughput TCR beta sequencing was used to judge whether each TCR beta V gene segment behaved as functional or pseudogenic. Donor age, sex, ethnicity and CMV serostatus were collected together with the repertoire data. A later genetic analysis used genome-wide SNP genotypes for about three fifths of the 666 donors, treating that subset as a discovery cohort. Every discovery cohort repertoire had been produced on one sequencing platform. Class I and class II HLA loci were covered by the typing at four-digit resolution. The number of typed donors differed by locus: about 620-640 for A, B, C, DRB1 and DQB1; about 520 for DQA1; 606 for DPA1; and approximately 450 for DPB1. About five DR-DQ haplotypes were handled as single units for association and clustering because linkage in the cohort was strong. Among 300 to 450 genotyped donors of the cohort, an average of around 240,000 unique TCR beta nucleotide sequences were sequenced per donor, around 20% of them non-productive. The investigation overall reported the following: A further reported finding was that TCR beta sequences accurately predicted the HLA-A and HLA-B alleles for most subjects in the first cohort. Compared with the roughly 700-donor mean, donors in an Asian-associated ancestry cluster had fewer N-insertions in productive TCRs, according to a later genetic analysis. In an earlier analysis of approximately 600 of the donors, most TCR beta V segments were observed in productive rearrangements about 87% or about 30% of the time, broadly matching IMGT annotations. In a later analysis, about 17,000 TCR beta sequences were associated with specific HLA alleles at a false discovery rate of 0.05. The cohort was sequenced for TCR beta chains only, and without alpha or paired-chain data the features that could be detected were limited. The earlier analysis of almost 600 of the donors excluded about 16 rarely observed V segments, including chromosome 9 orphons, because counts were too low. A cluster of highly shared sequence variants was judged likely to be a technical artifact of the sequencing pipeline. The study listed 150 to 200 TCR beta chains as associated with cytomegalovirus. In a later analysis, HLA-associated TCR beta chains showed more clonal expansion and lower generation probabilities than non-associated chains that were equally common. According to the authors, the approach could potentially be generalized to other disease states and immunological phenotypes. A later analysis found that TCR association rates varied across HLA loci, with DRB1 alleles showing the most associated TCRs and HLA-C alleles the fewest. The classifier was reported to diagnose cytomegalovirus status with high specificity and sensitivity in both the original cohort and the validation cohort. Across donors, most TCR sequences were observed very rarely, whereas some public TCRs were present in many individuals. Immune exposure information for the cohort was limited to CMV serostatus. In vitro tests confirmed that a few of the cytomegalovirus-associated TCR beta chains recognize cytomegalovirus antigens. Strong co-occurrence of HLA alleles, especially DR and DQ, made assigning TCR associations to individual alleles difficult. According to a later analysis, parvovirus B19, influenza, CMV and Epstein-Barr virus appeared linked to several top co-occurrence clusters. According to a later analysis, most CMV-associated TCR beta chains appeared to be HLA-restricted, and the HLA associations seemed to be driven largely by CMV exposure. Some IMGT-functional V segments, including TRBV6-2 and TRBV6-3, could not be told apart with the 87-base-pair reads, so those segments were excluded. Linkage disequilibrium might explain the correlated functional status among segregating V segments, but an unknown experimental factor could not be excluded. V-gene and J-gene trimming of TCR beta chains was associated with a missense DCLRE1C variant in a later genetic analysis, and the association was replicated in an independent cohort. Presence/absence analyses assumed roughly uniform sequencing depth across donors, an assumption that may not hold. Because HLA typing was missing for some donors at each locus, association tests included only the typed subset.

In regard to this clone: Its antigen has not been determined. Qualities for individual bases were not recorded, and no much larger clone is one base off.

The cohort was made up of 666 healthy bone marrow donors. At the time of sampling, every cohort member was nominally healthy, though immune exposures that went unrecorded were likely present. The donor tested CMV seropositive, placing the donor among the roughly 300 seropositive members of the cohort. Every donor gave a peripheral blood sample, and the peripheral blood mononuclear cells from that sample were used for TCR beta sequencing. The Qiagen DNeasy Blood Extraction Kit was used to extract genomic DNA from the blood cell samples. The library was built by means of the immunoSEQ multiplex PCR assay. The multiplex PCR relied on a mix of 60 forward primers for TCR Vbeta segments and 13 reverse primers for TCR Jbeta segments. Amplification of the CDR3 region of rearranged TCR beta genes was performed with a multiplex PCR assay on genomic DNA. Amplified TCR beta libraries were sequenced as 87-base-pair reads on the Illumina HiSeq System. Processing in the source paper ran as follows. A later analysis tallied approximately 87 million unique TCR beta chains across the 610 or so repertoires, and some 10 million of those chains were shared by two or more donors. Raw reads were error-corrected and collapsed into unique sequences by a nearest-neighbor algorithm in which closely related sequences were merged to remove PCR and sequencing errors. V, D and J gene segments were assigned by aligning CDR3 sequences to IMGT reference sequences. For a sequence to be retained, a match of at least six nucleotides was required to both a V gene segment and a J gene segment. A rearrangement counted as productive if the CDR3 had no stop codons and remained in frame with V and J, and every other rearrangement counted as non-productive. CDR3 was defined by IMGT convention, running from the second conserved V-encoded cysteine to the conserved J-encoded phenylalanine. The earlier analysis of some 550 of the donors excluded any sequence lacking an unambiguous match to a single V gene segment. In an earlier analysis of several hundred of the donors, a V segment was called functional when productive rearrangements were above 56.7%, and segregating when the standard deviation between donors exceeded 5%. A statistical classification framework was built for diagnosing cytomegalovirus status from the catalog of TCR beta chain sequences. V and J gene assignment, in a later analysis, came from comparing TCR nucleotide sequences with IMGT/GENE-DB human TR gene sequences. Using the TCRdist pipeline, a later analysis assigned CDR3 sequences along with most-parsimonious VDJ recombination scenarios. In a later analysis, each TCR beta chain was defined by its CDR3 amino acid sequence together with its V-gene family, and reads lacking a unique V-gene family were excluded. A later analysis removed 450 to 600 highly shared, low-generation-probability nucleotide sequences to deal with suspected cross-contamination and a sequencing artifact. A later analysis calculated a clonal expansion index for each public chain from normalized within-repertoire ranks of inferred template counts. In a later analysis, generation probabilities were computed using a VDJ recombination model fitted to out-of-frame rearrangements, and the results were checked against IGoR. In a later analysis, hypergeometric tests were used to score TCR-TCR, TCR-HLA and TCR-CMV co-occurrence, with a repertoire-size bias correction applied to TCR pairs. A later analysis estimated false discovery rates by permuting HLA or CMV assignments 20 times. A later analysis grouped co-occurring TCRs with DBSCAN, adding TCRdist sequence similarity when clustering within HLA-allele-positive subsets. Co-occurrence clustering excluded repertoires with fewer than 30,000 or more than 120,000 public chains, plus five with anomalous nucleotide sharing. TCRdb took over this immuneACCESS table, retaining in-frame rearrangements with V and J assigned. Such tables are incomplete; in checked studies, under half of the missing clones stem from an unresolved V gene, and the remainder is unexplained. The DNA gave D and trimming, while V, J and clone size come from that table. Here the sample has roughly 170,000 clones; roughly 80% occur a single time. The biggest ten clones account for around 7% of the sample.

Looking up the germline V gene yields CDR1 SGHRS and CDR2 YFSETQ. V trim: 5 bases; J trim: 6 bases; unmatched bases: 11. Including cysteine and phenylalanine, the CDR3 has 16 amino acids. Just the 48-base CDR3 DNA is kept, in frame starting at base 1. This chain joins TRBV5-1 to TRBJ2-3; 11 middle bases align to TRBD1. The source of this sequence is a man aged 25-45 years in good health and CMV-seropositive. Sequenced input: PBMCs. The nucleotide sequence reads TGCGCCAGCAGTCAACAAGGACAGGGGGCTAGGGATACGCAGTATTTT. This sequence encodes CASSQQGQGARDTQYF.